This TCR beta chain was identified during a study of neurological immune-mediated disorders. Sample time point: technical triplicate 1. The CDR3 spans 15 residues. Germline trimming cut 6 bases from V and 2 bases from J; bases unmatched to any gene: 10. Per germline, CDR1 MNHNS and CDR2 SASEGT. This clonotype was recorded many times. TCRdb re-derived calls from the 5' RACE reads in MiXCR, one entry per CDR3 protein. The sample records fewer than 50,000 distinct CDR3 sequences, 11% being singletons. Sequenced input: PBMCs. The receptor comes from a man between 60 and 75 years old with HTLV-1-associated myelopathy (HAM/TSP). The J gene is TRBJ2-7, the V gene TRBV6-1; 7 bases are shared with TRBD1. CDR3: CASSQKQGSTYEQYF. The CDR3 DNA reads TGTGCCAGCAGCCAAAAACAGGGGTCCACCTACGAGCAGTACTTC.